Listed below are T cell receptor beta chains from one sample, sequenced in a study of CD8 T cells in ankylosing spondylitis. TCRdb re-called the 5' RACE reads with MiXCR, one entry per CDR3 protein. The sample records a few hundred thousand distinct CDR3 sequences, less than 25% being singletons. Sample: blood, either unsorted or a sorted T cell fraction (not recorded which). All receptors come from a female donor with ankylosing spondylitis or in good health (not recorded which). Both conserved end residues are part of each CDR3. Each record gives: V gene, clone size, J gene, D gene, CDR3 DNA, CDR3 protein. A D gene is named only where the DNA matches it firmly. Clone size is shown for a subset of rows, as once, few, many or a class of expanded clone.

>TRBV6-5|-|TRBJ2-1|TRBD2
TGTGCCAGCAGTTACTTGACGAATCGGGGGGATGAGCAGTTCTTC
CASSYLTNRGDEQFF
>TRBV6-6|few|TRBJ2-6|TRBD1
TGTGCCAGCAGGGGAGGACAGGGGACGTTCGCTCGGGGGGCCAACGTCCTGACTTTC
CASRGGQGTFARGANVLTF
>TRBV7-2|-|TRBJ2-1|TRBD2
TGTGCCAGCAGCTTAAGTAGCGGGAGGGTGGTGTTCTTC
CASSLSSGRVVFF
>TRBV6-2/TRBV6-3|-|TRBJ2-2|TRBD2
TGTGCCAGCAGTTTTAGCGGGAGGACCGGGGAGCTGTTTTTT
CASSFSGRTGELFF
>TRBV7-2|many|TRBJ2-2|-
TGTGCCAGCAGCTTAGGGGCCAGGGATGCCGGGGAGCTGTTTTTT
CASSLGARDAGELFF
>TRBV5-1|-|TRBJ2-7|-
TGCGCCAGCAGCGCCGGCGCGAGGGGCGAGCAGTACTTC
CASSAGARGEQYF
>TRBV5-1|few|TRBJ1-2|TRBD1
TGCGCCAGCAGCTTGGGTCGGGACAGGGGGCTCCTAAACTATGGCTACACCTTC
CASSLGRDRGLLNYGYTF
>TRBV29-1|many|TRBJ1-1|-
TGCAGCGTTAGTCAGGGGAACACTGAAGCTTTCTTT
CSVSQGNTEAFF
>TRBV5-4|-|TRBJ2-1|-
TGTGCCAGCAGCTGGGCAGGGGTCAATGAGCAGTTCTTC
CASSWAGVNEQFF
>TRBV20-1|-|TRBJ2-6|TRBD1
TGCAGTGCTATGAGGCCCGGGACAGGGTATGGGGCCAACGTCCTGACTTTC
CSAMRPGTGYGANVLTF
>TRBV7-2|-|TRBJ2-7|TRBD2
TGTGCCAGCAGCCGCGCCGGGACTAGCGCCCCGAGGGAGCAGTACTTC
CASSRAGTSAPREQYF
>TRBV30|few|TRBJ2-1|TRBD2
TGTGCCTGGAGTGTACTGGCGGGAGCTAGCAATGAGCAGTTCTTC
CAWSVLAGASNEQFF
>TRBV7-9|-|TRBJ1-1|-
TGTGCCAGCAGCTTAGGGGCAGGAGATTACACTGAAGCTTTCTTT
CASSLGAGDYTEAFF
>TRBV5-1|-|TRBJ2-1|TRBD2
TGCGCCAGCAGACTAGCGGGAGATTCCTACAATGAGCAGTTCTTC
CASRLAGDSYNEQFF
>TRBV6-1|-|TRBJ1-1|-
TGTGCCAGCGGGCCTCGGGAGGGGCGAACTGAAGCTTTCTTT
CASGPREGRTEAFF
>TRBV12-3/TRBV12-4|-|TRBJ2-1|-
TGTGCCAGCGAGGGACCCAATAACAATGAGCAGTTCTTC
CASEGPNNNEQFF
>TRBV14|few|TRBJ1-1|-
TGTGCCAGCAGCCAAGTGGAGGAGGTTTTCTTT
CASSQVEEVFF
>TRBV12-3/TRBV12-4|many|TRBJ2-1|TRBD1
TGTGCCAGCAGTTCCCCGGGACAGGAGCAGTTCTTC
CASSSPGQEQFF
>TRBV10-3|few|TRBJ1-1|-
TGTGCCATCAGAAACCCAGGGACTAGGAACACTGAAGCTTTCTTT
CAIRNPGTRNTEAFF
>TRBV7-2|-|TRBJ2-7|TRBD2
TGTGCCAGCACCGTTGGACTAGCGAGTTCCTACGAGCAGTACTTC
CASTVGLASSYEQYF
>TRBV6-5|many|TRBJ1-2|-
TGTGCCAGCAGTTACTCTGACGGGCTCTATGGCTACACCTTC
CASSYSDGLYGYTF
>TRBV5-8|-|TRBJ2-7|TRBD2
TGTGCCAGCAGCTTGGCAGGGACTAGCGGGACTCTCTACGAGCAGTACTTC
CASSLAGTSGTLYEQYF
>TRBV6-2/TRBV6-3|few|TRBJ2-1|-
TGTGCCAGCAGTCACAGAAATGAGCAGTTCTTC
CASSHRNEQFF